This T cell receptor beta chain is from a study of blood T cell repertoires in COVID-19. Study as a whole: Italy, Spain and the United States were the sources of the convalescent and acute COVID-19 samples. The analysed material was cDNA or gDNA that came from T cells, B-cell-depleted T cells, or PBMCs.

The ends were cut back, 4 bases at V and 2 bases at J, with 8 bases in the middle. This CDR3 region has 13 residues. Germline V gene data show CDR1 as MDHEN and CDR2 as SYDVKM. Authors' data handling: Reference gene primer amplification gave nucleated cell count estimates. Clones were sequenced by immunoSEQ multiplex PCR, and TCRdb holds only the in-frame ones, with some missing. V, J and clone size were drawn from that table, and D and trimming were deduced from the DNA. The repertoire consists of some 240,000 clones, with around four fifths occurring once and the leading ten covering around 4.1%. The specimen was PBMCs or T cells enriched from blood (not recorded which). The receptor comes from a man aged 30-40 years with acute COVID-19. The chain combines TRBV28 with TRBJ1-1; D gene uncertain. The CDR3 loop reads CASSSRSNTEAFF. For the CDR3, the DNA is TGTGCCAGCAGTTCTCGTAGTAACACTGAAGCTTTCTTT.